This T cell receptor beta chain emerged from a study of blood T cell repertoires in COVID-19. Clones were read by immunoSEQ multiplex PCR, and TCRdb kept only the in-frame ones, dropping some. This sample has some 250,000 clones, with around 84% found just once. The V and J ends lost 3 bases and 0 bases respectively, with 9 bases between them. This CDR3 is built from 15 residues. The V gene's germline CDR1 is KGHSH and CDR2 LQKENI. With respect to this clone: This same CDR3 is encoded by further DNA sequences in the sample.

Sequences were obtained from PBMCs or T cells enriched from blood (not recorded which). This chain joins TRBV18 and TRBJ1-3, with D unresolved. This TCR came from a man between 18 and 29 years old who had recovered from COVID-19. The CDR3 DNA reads TGTGCCAGCTCACCCCCCGGAGGCTCTGGAAACACCATATATTTT. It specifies CASSPPGGSGNTIYF.